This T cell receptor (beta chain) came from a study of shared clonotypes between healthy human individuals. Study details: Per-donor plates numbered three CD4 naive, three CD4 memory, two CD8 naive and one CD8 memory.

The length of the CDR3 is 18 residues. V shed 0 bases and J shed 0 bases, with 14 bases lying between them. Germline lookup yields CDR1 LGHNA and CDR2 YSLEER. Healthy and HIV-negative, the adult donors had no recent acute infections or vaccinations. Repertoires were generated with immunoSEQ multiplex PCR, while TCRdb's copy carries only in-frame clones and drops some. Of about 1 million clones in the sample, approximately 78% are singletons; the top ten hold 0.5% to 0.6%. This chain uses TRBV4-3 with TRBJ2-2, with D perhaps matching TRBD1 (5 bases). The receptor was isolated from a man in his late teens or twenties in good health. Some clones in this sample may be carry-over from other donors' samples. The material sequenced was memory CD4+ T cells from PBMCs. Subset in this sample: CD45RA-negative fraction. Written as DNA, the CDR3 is TGCGCCAGCAGCCAAGAGGCACCTGGCAGGGCGAACACCGGGGAGCTGTTTTTT. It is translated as CASSQEAPGRANTGELFF.